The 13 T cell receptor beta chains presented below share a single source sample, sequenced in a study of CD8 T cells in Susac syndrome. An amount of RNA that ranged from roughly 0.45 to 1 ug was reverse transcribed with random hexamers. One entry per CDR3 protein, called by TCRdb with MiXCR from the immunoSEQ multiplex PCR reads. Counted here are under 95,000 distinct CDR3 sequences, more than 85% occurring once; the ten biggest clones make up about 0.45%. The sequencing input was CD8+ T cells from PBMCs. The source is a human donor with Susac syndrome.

The CDR3 region has the DNA TGCAGCGTTGATGGGACTAGCGGGAGGGCCTACTACAATGAGCAGTTCTTC. It translates to CSVDGTSGRAYYNEQFF. This chain uses TRBV29-1 with TRBJ2-1, with 16 bases identical to TRBD2. Germline trimming cut 3 bases from V and 3 bases from J; bases unmatched to any gene: 5. The CDR3 spans 17 residues. Germline assignment: CDR1 SQVTM and CDR2 ANQGSEA.

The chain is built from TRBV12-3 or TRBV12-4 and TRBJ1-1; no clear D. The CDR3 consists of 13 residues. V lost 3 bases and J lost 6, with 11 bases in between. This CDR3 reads CASSLMSPAEAFF. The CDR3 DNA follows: TGTGCCAGCAGTTTGATGAGTCCGGCTGAAGCTTTCTTT.

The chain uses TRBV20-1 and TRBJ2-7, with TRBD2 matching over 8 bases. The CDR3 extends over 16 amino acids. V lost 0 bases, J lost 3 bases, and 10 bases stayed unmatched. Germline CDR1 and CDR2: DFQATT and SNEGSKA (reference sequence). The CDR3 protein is CSARDRVAGGVYEQYF. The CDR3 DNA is TGCAGTGCTAGAGATCGGGTGGCGGGGGGCGTCTACGAGCAGTACTTC.

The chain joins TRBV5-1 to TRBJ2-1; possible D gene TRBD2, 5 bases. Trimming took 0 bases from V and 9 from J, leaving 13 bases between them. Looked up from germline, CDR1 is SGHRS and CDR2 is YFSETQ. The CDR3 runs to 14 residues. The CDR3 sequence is CASSLDPLAGEQFF. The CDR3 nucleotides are TGCGCCAGCAGCTTGGATCCCCTAGCCGGTGAGCAGTTCTTC.

The CDR3 sequence: CASSTTTSSNEQFF. CDR3 in DNA: TGTGCCAGCAGTACGACCACTAGCTCCAATGAGCAGTTCTTC. This chain links TRBV6-4 with TRBJ2-1; D might be TRBD2 (6 bases). Germline loops: CDR1 MRHNA, CDR2 SNTAGT. The CDR3 has 14 residues. The V gene lost 5 bases and the J gene lost 6 bases, with 14 bases spanning the gap.

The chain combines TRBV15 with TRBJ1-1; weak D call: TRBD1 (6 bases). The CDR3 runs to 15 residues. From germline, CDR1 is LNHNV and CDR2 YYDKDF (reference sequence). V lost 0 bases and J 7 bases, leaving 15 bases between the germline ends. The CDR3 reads CATSRDRGAVGEAFF. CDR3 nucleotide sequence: TGTGCCACCAGCAGAGATCGGGGGGCTGTCGGTGAAGCTTTCTTT.

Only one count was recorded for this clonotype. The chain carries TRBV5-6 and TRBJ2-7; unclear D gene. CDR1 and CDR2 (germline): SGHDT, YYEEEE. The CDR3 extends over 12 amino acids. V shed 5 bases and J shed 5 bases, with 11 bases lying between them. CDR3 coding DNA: TGTGCCAGCAGTGTAGGGTCTGACGAGCAGTACTTC. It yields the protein CASSVGSDEQYF.

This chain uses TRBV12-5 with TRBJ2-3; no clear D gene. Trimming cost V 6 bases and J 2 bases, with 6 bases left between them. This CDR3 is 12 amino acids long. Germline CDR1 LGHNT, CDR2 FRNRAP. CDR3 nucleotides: TGTGCTAGTGGCGCGGACACAGATACGCAGTATTTT. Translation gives CASGADTDTQYF. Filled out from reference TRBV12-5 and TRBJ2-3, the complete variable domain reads DARVTQTPRHKVTEMGQEVTMRCQPILGHNTVFWYRQTMMQGLELLAYFRNRAPLDDSGMPKDRFSAEMPDATLATLKIQPSEPRDSAVYFCASGADTDTQYFGPGTRLTVL.

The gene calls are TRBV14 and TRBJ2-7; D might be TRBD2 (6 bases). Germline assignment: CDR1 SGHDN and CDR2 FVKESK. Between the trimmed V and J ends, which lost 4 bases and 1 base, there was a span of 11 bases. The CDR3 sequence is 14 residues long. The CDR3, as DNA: TGTGCCAGCAGCCTGGAGGGCCGTTCCTACGAGCAGTACTTC. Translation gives CASSLEGRSYEQYF.

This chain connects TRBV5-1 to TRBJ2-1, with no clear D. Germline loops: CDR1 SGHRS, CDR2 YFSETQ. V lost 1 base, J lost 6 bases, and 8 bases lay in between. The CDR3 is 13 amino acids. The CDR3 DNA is TGCGCCAGCAGCTTGCCTCCAAGCAATGAGCAGTTCTTC. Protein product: CASSLPPSNEQFF.

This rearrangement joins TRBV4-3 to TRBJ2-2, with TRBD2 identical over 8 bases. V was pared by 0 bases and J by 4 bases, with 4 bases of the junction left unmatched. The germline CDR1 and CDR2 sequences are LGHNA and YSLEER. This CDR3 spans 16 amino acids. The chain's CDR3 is CASSQDQGLGTGELFF. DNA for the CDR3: TGCGCCAGCAGCCAAGACCAGGGACTAGGCACCGGGGAGCTGTTTTTT.

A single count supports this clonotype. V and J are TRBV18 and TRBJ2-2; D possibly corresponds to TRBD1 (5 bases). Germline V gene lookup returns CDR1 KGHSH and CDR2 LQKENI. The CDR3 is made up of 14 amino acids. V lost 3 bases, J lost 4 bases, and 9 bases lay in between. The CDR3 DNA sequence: TGTGCCAGCTCACCTTCAGGGTTCACCGGGGAGCTGTTTTTT. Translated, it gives CASSPSGFTGELFF.

The CDR3 reads CASSPLDRATDTQYF. For the CDR3, the DNA is TGTGCCAGTAGCCCGCTTGACAGGGCCACAGATACGCAGTATTTT. The chain combines TRBV19 with TRBJ2-3, with 7 bases identical to TRBD1. This CDR3 has 15 amino acids. V dropped 6 bases and J dropped 2; count of bases not matched to a gene: 8. Germline V gene lookup returns CDR1 LNHDA and CDR2 SQIVND (reference sequence). The whole variable domain, remainder taken from reference TRBV19 and TRBJ2-3, is DGGITQSPKYLFRKEGQNVTLSCEQNLNHDAMYWYRQDPGQGLRLIYYSQIVNDFQKGDIAEGYSVSREKKESFPLTVTSAQKNPTAFYLCASSPLDRATDTQYFGPGTRLTVL.